A single sample gave rise to the 21 T cell receptor beta chains below, sequenced in a study of CD8 T cells in Susac syndrome. RNA totalling about 0.45 to 1 ug underwent reverse transcription with random hexamers. TCRdb re-analysed the immunoSEQ multiplex PCR reads in MiXCR, keeping a single row per CDR3 protein. The sample carries about 60,000 distinct CDR3 sequences, approximately 94% recorded once. Sequenced sample: CD8+ T cells from PBMCs. The receptors come from a human donor with multiple sclerosis.

The chain has TRBV12-3 or TRBV12-4 and TRBJ2-1; possible D gene TRBD2, 6 bases. The CDR3 sequence is 14 residues long. V was cut by 5 bases and J by 6 bases, with 14 bases left in between. The CDR3 reads CASSLPGLSNEQFF. The CDR3 DNA is TGTGCCAGCAGTCTGCCGGGACTGAGCAATGAGCAGTTCTTC.

The chain employs TRBV18 and TRBJ2-6; a weak D match, TRBD2 (6 bases). The length of the CDR3 is 18 residues. Germline V lookup: CDR1 KGHSH, CDR2 LQKENI. V was cut by 2 bases and J by 0 bases, with 14 bases left in between. The CDR3, as DNA: TGTGCCAGCTCACCAGGAAGAGGAGGGAACTCTGGGGCCAACGTCCTGACTTTC. Translation: CASSPGRGGNSGANVLTF.

This sequence joins TRBV27 and TRBJ2-7, with 9 bases aligning to TRBD1. The CDR3 is 14 amino acids. From germline, CDR1 is MNHEY and CDR2 SMNVEV (reference sequence). J was trimmed by 7 bases and V by 3 bases; bases with no gene match: 7. The CDR3: CASSFGQGRREQYF. The CDR3 nucleotides read TGTGCCAGCAGTTTCGGACAGGGGAGAAGGGAGCAGTACTTC.

The genes are TRBV6-6 and TRBJ1-2, with a tentative D call TRBD1 (5 bases). V was trimmed by 0 bases and J by 7 bases, leaving 6 bases between them. CDR3 length: 12 amino acids. Germline CDR1 reads MNHNY; CDR2 reads SVGAGI (reference sequence). CDR3 DNA: TGTGCCAGCAGTTACTCCCAGGGTGGCTACACCTTC. Amino acids: CASSYSQGGYTF.

This clonotype came up once. The chain combines TRBV29-1 with TRBJ2-7, with D perhaps matching TRBD1 (6 bases). CDR3 length: 13 residues. V was cut by 3 bases and J by 6 bases, with 15 bases left in between. Germline values: CDR1 SQVTM, CDR2 ANQGSEA. CDR3 sequence (DNA): TGCAGCGTTGAGGTTACAGGGACCCCCGAGCAGTACTTC. Protein: CSVEVTGTPEQYF.

This clonotype was seen once. This chain connects TRBV7-2 to TRBJ2-1; 11 bases are a match to TRBD2. V lost 7 bases and J lost 10; bases outside the gene matches: 9. Germline CDR1 is SGHTA and CDR2 is FQGNSA. The CDR3 contains 14 residues. DNA of the CDR3: TGTGCCAGCACCACACTAGCGGGAGAACGCGAGCAGTTCTTC. Its protein product is CASTTLAGEREQFF.

With regard to this clonotype: A junction end diverges from the germline sequence, so it may reflect a read error. The genes are TRBV19 and TRBJ2-1; 10 bases agree with TRBD2. Germline CDR1 and CDR2: LNHDA and SQIVND (reference sequence). The CDR3 contains 14 residues. The CDR3 region is CASRIAGGYNEQFF. CDR3 DNA sequence: TGTGCCAGTAGGATAGCGGGGGGTTACAATGAGCAGTTCTTC.

This rearrangement joins TRBV7-9 to TRBJ2-7, with 8 bases that match TRBD1. Looked up from germline, CDR1 is SEHNR and CDR2 is FQNEAQ (reference sequence). V lost 5 bases and J lost 0; bases outside the gene matches: 9. The CDR3 is 16 amino acids. The CDR3 DNA follows: TGTGCCAGCAGCCTTCCTTTAGGGACAGGCTCCTACGAGCAGTACTTC. The encoded protein is CASSLPLGTGSYEQYF.

The V gene is TRBV15, the J gene TRBJ2-2; 12 nucleotides line up with TRBD1. The CDR3 extends over 17 amino acids. The V segment lost 0 bases and the J segment 7 bases; nucleotides outside the gene matches: 6. Germline V gene sequence: CDR1 LNHNV, CDR2 YYDKDF (reference sequence). Here the CDR3 DNA reads TGTGCCACCAGCAGAGAGTATGGGACAGGGGGCAGCGGGGAGCTGTTTTTT. This codes for CATSREYGTGGSGELFF.

V and J are TRBV4-3 and TRBJ2-7; D not resolved. CDR1 and CDR2 (germline): LGHNA, YSLEER. The CDR3 is made up of 13 amino acids. V dropped 0 bases and J dropped 4 bases, with 7 bases sitting between them. CDR3 in amino acids: CASSQDLGYEQYF. In DNA, the CDR3 is TGCGCCAGCAGCCAAGATCTTGGTTACGAGCAGTACTTC.

This clonotype was observed a single time. The chain couples TRBV3-1 to TRBJ2-7, with D hard to call. This CDR3 region has 13 residues. V was shortened by 4 bases and J by 2 bases, with 9 bases between the two germline ends. The germline V gene has CDR1 LGHDT and CDR2 YNNKEL (reference sequence). CDR3 protein: CASSPGSTYEQYF. CDR3 DNA: TGTGCCAGCAGCCCAGGATCTACCTACGAGCAGTACTTC.

This clonotype has only one observation. The genes are TRBV5-1 and TRBJ2-3; D is uncertain. The CDR3 loop spans 14 amino acids. V lost 4 bases and J 2 bases, leaving 11 bases between the germline ends. Germline lookup yields CDR1 SGHRS and CDR2 YFSETQ. CDR3 protein: CASSRLGITDTQYF. CDR3 nucleotide sequence: TGCGCCAGCAGCCGGCTAGGCATCACAGATACGCAGTATTTT.

The chain has TRBV6-5 and TRBJ2-3, with D perhaps being TRBD1 or TRBD2 (7 bases each). Trimming stripped 5 bases from V and 8 bases from J, with 17 bases between. This CDR3 region has 14 residues. Germline lookup yields CDR1 MNHEY and CDR2 SVGAGI. Here the CDR3 DNA reads TGTGCCAGCAGTCCGAGCGGGACAGCTGGTACGCAGTATTTT. It codes for CASSPSGTAGTQYF.

The chain uses TRBV9 and TRBJ2-5; 7 nucleotides align to TRBD2. The CDR3 has 15 amino acids. V dropped 0 bases and J dropped 2; count of bases not matched to a gene: 4. Germline V gene data show CDR1 as SGDLS and CDR2 as YYNGEE. DNA of the CDR3: TGTGCCAGCAGCGTAGGTGGTAGCGGGCAAGAGACCCAGTACTTC. Its translation is CASSVGGSGQETQYF. The entire variable domain, with the rest obtained from reference TRBV9 and TRBJ2-5, is as follows: DSGVTQTPKHLITATGQRVTLRCSPRSGDLSVYWYQQSLDQGLQFLIQYYNGEERAKGNILERFSAQQFPDLHSELNLSSLELGDSALYFCASSVGGSGQETQYFGPGTRLLVL.

The chain combines TRBV5-4 with TRBJ2-7; 9 bases line up with TRBD1. The CDR3 totals 13 residues. The germline V gene has CDR1 SGHNT and CDR2 YYREEE (reference sequence). Trimming at V came to 7 bases and at J to 3 bases, leaving 5 bases not matched to a gene. CDR3 nucleotides: TGTGCCAGCGCCGGGACAGGGAACTACGAGCAGTACTTC. It encodes CASAGTGNYEQYF.

V gene TRBV9 combines with J gene TRBJ2-7; D unclear. CDR3 size: 13 residues. Germline loops: CDR1 SGDLS, CDR2 YYNGEE. V was trimmed by 0 bases and J by 7 bases, leaving 11 bases between them. CDR3 nucleotide sequence: TGTGCCAGCAGCGTAGGGGCTTTTCAAGAGCAGTACTTC. It yields the protein CASSVGAFQEQYF.

The V and J genes are TRBV7-9 and TRBJ2-1; TRBD2 aligns across 10 bases. V shed 4 bases and J 2 bases; nucleotides not matched to a gene: 8. The CDR3 consists of 17 residues. CDR1 and CDR2 (germline): SEHNR, FQNEAQ (reference sequence). The CDR3 coding sequence is TGTGCCAGCAGCTCGGGACTAGCGTCGGGTCCCTACAATGAGCAGTTCTTC. It translates to CASSSGLASGPYNEQFF.

V usage is TRBV29-1 and J usage is TRBJ1-1; maybe TRBD1 (5 bases). Per germline, CDR1 SQVTM and CDR2 ANQGSEA. The ends were cut back, 5 bases at V and 5 bases at J, with 12 bases in the middle. This CDR3 spans 12 amino acids. The CDR3: CSVSRAETEAFF. CDR3 nucleotides: TGCAGCGTTAGCAGGGCTGAGACTGAAGCTTTCTTT.

The chain has TRBV27 and TRBJ1-1; D is undetermined. The CDR3 covers 14 residues. Germline V gene lookup returns CDR1 MNHEY and CDR2 SMNVEV (reference sequence). The ends were cut back, 3 bases at V and 1 base at J, with 9 bases in the middle. CDR3 sequence reads: CASSLKNGNTEAFF. CDR3 in DNA: TGTGCCAGCAGTTTGAAGAATGGGAACACTGAAGCTTTCTTT.

The gene calls are TRBV9 and TRBJ2-1, with D unresolved. Germline V CDR1 and CDR2: SGDLS, YYNGEE. The length of the CDR3 is 14 residues. V was cut by 0 bases and J by 8 bases, with 12 bases left in between. For the CDR3, the DNA is TGTGCCAGCAGCGTAGAATCTGTATCCGATGAGCAGTTCTTC. Its translation: CASSVESVSDEQFF.

This clonotype has just one count. The chain employs TRBV12-3 or TRBV12-4 and TRBJ1-2, with D uncertain. The CDR3 runs 13 residues. V shed 6 bases and J shed 2 bases, with 10 bases lying between them. The chain's CDR3 is CASRMDGNYGYTF. The CDR3 DNA is TGTGCCAGCAGGATGGACGGAAACTATGGCTACACCTTC.